Listed here are 10 T cell receptor beta chains from one sample, sequenced in a study of T cell clonality in common variable immunodeficiency. Assay: immunoSEQ multiplex PCR; the TCRdb copy retains only in-frame clones and omits some. The sample was found to contain tens of thousands of clones, and every one recurs. The sequenced sample consisted of peripheral blood mononuclear cells. The receptors originated from a person aged 18 to 70 in good health.

This clone was counted at least ten times. This CDR3 reads CASSLARRGEAFF. The CDR3 DNA, read in part, is TGTGCCAGCAGCTTAGCGAGGAGGGGAGAA. The chain combines TRBV7-2 with TRBJ1-1; D might be TRBD1 (5 bases). The read ends 3 residues shy of where the CDR3 ends; the end is completed using the germline J gene. The CDR3 extends over 13 amino acids. Germline loops: CDR1 SGHTA, CDR2 FQGNSA.

In its sample, this clone was seen many times. The read gets to within 3 residues of the CDR3 end, and the germline J gene fills in the rest. The chain is built from TRBV9 and TRBJ2-5; 9 bases are a match to TRBD1. Trimming cost V 2 bases and J 5 bases; bases outside gene matches: 7. This CDR3 region has 15 residues. Germline CDR1 and CDR2: SGDLS and YYNGEE. The sequenced part of the CDR3 DNA is TGTGCCAGCAGCGTGACTACAGGGGGCTCGGAGACC. Its protein product is CASSVTTGGSET. The CDR3 in full is CASSVTTGGSETQYF.

This clone occurred many times. The read gets to within 3 residues of the CDR3 end, and the germline J gene fills in the rest. J is TRBJ2-3 and V is TRBV7-2, with TRBD2 identical over 10 bases. The V and J ends lost 4 bases and 6 bases, in that order; junction bases with no gene match: 4. The germline gives CDR1 SGHTA, CDR2 FQGNSA. This CDR3 has 14 residues. The DNA read from the CDR3 is TGTGCCAGCAGCTCCAGCGGGAGGGCCGATACG. Residues: CASSSSGRADT. The full CDR3 reads CASSSSGRADTQYF.

This clone was counted ten times or more. CDR3 DNA, as far as it was read: TGTGCCAGCAGCCAAGTTCGCGGACTAGCGGGGACCTACGAG. Protein sequence: CASSQVRGLAGTYE. The entire CDR3 reads CASSQVRGLAGTYEQYF. The rearrangement joins TRBV14 to TRBJ2-7; 12 nucleotides line up with TRBD2. Sequencing ends 3 residues short of the CDR3 end; the germline J gene provides the rest. There are 17 residues in the CDR3. Germline trimming cut 1 base from V and 2 bases from J; bases unmatched to any gene: 6. Germline loops: CDR1 SGHDN, CDR2 FVKESK.

This clone was seen at least ten times. The read finishes 3 residues shy of the CDR3 end, and the germline J gene is used to complete it. The rearrangement links TRBV6-2 or TRBV6-3 to TRBJ1-5; the D gene is possibly TRBD1 (5 bases). Germline V lookup: CDR1 MNHEY, CDR2 SVGEGT. V was trimmed by 5 bases and J by 3 bases, leaving 17 bases between them. This CDR3 region has 16 residues. CDR3 bases read: TGTGCCAGCAGTACCCGGAGTAGGGGCTTCAATCAGCCC. Its translation is CASSTRSRGFNQP. The entire CDR3 protein reads CASSTRSRGFNQPQHF.

This clone has at least ten counts. Read sequence stops 3 residues before the CDR3 end, and the germline J gene provides the missing end. This chain connects TRBV10-1 to TRBJ2-3; 8 bases align to TRBD2. Losses at the gene ends were 5 bases for V and 5 bases for J; bases not matched to a gene: 6. The germline V gene encodes CDR1 WNHNN and CDR2 SYGVQD (reference sequence). This CDR3 contains 14 residues. This chain's CDR3 is CASSSSGTLDTQYF. The CDR3 DNA, read in part, is TGCGCCAGCAGTAGTAGCGGGACCTTAGATACG.

As regards this clone: The read finishes 3 residues shy of the CDR3 end, and the germline J gene is used to complete it. This rearrangement joins TRBV30 to TRBJ2-2; 7 nucleotides agree with TRBD1. CDR3 length: 14 amino acids. The germline V gene has CDR1 GTSNPN and CDR2 SVGIG (reference sequence). The CDR3 DNA, read in part, is TGTGCCTGGGCCGGACAGGCCCGAAATGAAAAG. Translated, it gives CAWAGQARNEK. The full CDR3 sequence reads CAWAGQARNEKLFF.

In this sample, this clone turned up many times. The CDR3 goes on 3 residues after the read ends, and that part is filled in from the germline J gene. J is TRBJ2-2 and V is TRBV6-2 or TRBV6-3, with 13 bases lining up with TRBD2. Trimming took 7 bases from V and 3 from J; bases not matched to a gene: 8. Germline V gene data show CDR1 as MNHEY and CDR2 as SVGEGT. The length of the CDR3 is 17 residues. This CDR3 is CASTGTSGKVYTGELFF. CDR3 DNA (partial): TGTGCCAGCACCGGGACTAGCGGGAAAGTTTACACCGGGGAG.

This clone appeared many times. Read sequence stops 3 residues before the CDR3 end, and the germline J gene provides the missing end. V and J are TRBV4-1 and TRBJ2-7, with a weak D call TRBD2 (6 bases). The CDR3 has 14 amino acids. V lost 4 bases, J lost 3 bases, and 13 bases lay in between. Per germline, CDR1 MGHRA and CDR2 YSYEKL. The CDR3 reads CASSLTGGLYEQYF. Partial CDR3 DNA: TGCGCCAGCAGCCTCACCGGGGGACTCTACGAG.

In its sample, this clone was seen many times. From the germline J gene comes the end of the CDR3, since the read stops 3 residues before it. This chain links TRBV30 with TRBJ2-5; D gene ambiguous. V was shortened by 3 bases and J by 3 bases, with 2 bases between the two germline ends. The CDR3 loop spans 10 amino acids. Germline assignment: CDR1 GTSNPN and CDR2 SVGIG (reference sequence). CDR3 sequence: CAWSEETQYF. CDR3 DNA, as far as it was read: TGTGCCTGGAGCGAAGAGACC.